The 30 T cell receptor beta chains given below trace back to one sample, sequenced in a study of shared clonotypes between healthy human individuals. Positively selected for CCR7, the CD45RO-negative cells used as naive CD8 cells excluded terminally differentiated effector memory CD45RA+ cells. Only in-frame clones appear in the TCRdb table, and some are missing; sequencing was by immunoSEQ multiplex PCR. The sample has about 680,000 clones, 90% to 95% seen once. The sequencing input was naive CD8+ T cells sorted from blood. These receptors were obtained from a man aged 30 to 45 in good health.

The V gene is TRBV6-1, the J gene TRBJ2-2; D not resolved. The V gene's germline CDR1 is MNHNS and CDR2 SASEGT. The CDR3 runs 14 residues. Trimming cost V 1 base and J 3 bases, with 6 bases left between them. CDR3 sequence: CASSEDVYTGELFF. CDR3 bases: TGTGCCAGCAGTGAAGATGTATACACCGGGGAGCTGTTTTTT.

V is TRBV6-1 and J is TRBJ2-7, with 7 bases identical to TRBD1. The trim removed 2 bases at V and 4 bases at J, leaving 5 bases unmatched. The germline CDR1 and CDR2 sequences are MNHNS and SASEGT. The CDR3 has 14 amino acids. The DNA of the CDR3 is TGTGCCAGCAGTGAACTGGGGACAGTATACGAGCAGTACTTC. Protein sequence: CASSELGTVYEQYF.

In regard to this clone: Compared with germline, one end of the junction differs, possibly owing to a read error. The chain recombines TRBV6-6 with TRBJ1-1; D is uncertain. The CDR3 consists of 12 residues. Germline values: CDR1 MNHNY, CDR2 SVGAGI (reference sequence). The DNA of the CDR3 is TGTGCCAGCAGTTACTCGTCCAGCTGGTTAATCTTT. It is translated as CASSYSSSWLIF.

The rearrangement uses TRBV5-4 and TRBJ1-1; the D gene is possibly TRBD1 (6 bases). Between the trimmed V and J ends, which lost 0 bases and 5 bases, there was a span of 11 bases. CDR3 size: 14 residues. Looked up from germline, CDR1 is SGHNT and CDR2 is YYREEE (reference sequence). The CDR3 DNA reads as TGTGCCAGCAGCTTGGAGGGGGGACTGACTGAAGCTTTCTTT. Its protein product is CASSLEGGLTEAFF.

V and J are TRBV10-3 and TRBJ1-5; possible D gene TRBD1, 6 bases. CDR3 size: 12 residues. With 8 bases removed from V and 6 bases from J, the gap between germline ends came to 11 bases. The germline V gene has CDR1 ENHRY and CDR2 SYGVKD. The CDR3 DNA reads as TGTGCCATCTGGGGGCCCGGTCAGCCCCAGCATTTT. Encoded protein: CAIWGPGQPQHF.

This chain links TRBV2 with TRBJ2-3; no firm D call. The CDR3 is 14 residues long. The V end lost 6 bases, the J end lost 3 bases, and 13 bases lay between the germline ends. Germline V CDR1 and CDR2: SNHLY, FYNNEI. CDR3 region: CASSQNQDTDTQYF. The CDR3 DNA reads as TGTGCCAGCAGCCAGAATCAGGATACAGATACGCAGTATTTT.

J is TRBJ2-7 and V is TRBV27; TRBD2 is a possible D gene (5 bases). Looked up from germline, CDR1 is MNHEY and CDR2 is SMNVEV (reference sequence). The ends were cut back, 0 bases at V and 6 bases at J, with 6 bases in the middle. This CDR3 comprises 12 residues. CDR3 coding DNA: TGTGCCAGCAGTTTATCCGGAGGCGAGCAGTACTTC. Protein product: CASSLSGGEQYF.

This clone was observed a handful of times. The V gene is TRBV25-1, the J gene TRBJ2-7; the D is unclear. The CDR3 contains 13 residues. Germline CDR1 reads MGHDK; CDR2 reads SYGVNS. With 2 bases removed from V and 5 bases from J, the gap between germline ends came to 10 bases. CDR3 coding DNA: TGTGCCAGCAGTGAACTAGGACGGGACGAGCAGTACTTC. It yields the protein CASSELGRDEQYF.

This rearrangement joins TRBV2 to TRBJ2-7, with D unclear. The CDR3 is 13 amino acids. The V end was cut by 7 bases, the J end by 4 bases, with 14 bases between. The germline gives CDR1 SNHLY, CDR2 FYNNEI. The CDR3 DNA reads TGTGCCAGCACCCCGAGCCCAATTTACGAGCAGTACTTC. The encoded protein is CASTPSPIYEQYF. Filled out from reference TRBV2 and TRBJ2-7, the complete variable domain reads EPEVTQTPSHQVTQMGQEVILRCVPISNHLYFYWYRQILGQKVEFLVSFYNNEISEKSEIFDDQFSVERPDGSNFTLKIRSTKLEDSAMYFCASTPSPIYEQYFGPGTRLTVT.

The chain carries TRBV4-3 and TRBJ1-5; D may be TRBD1 (6 bases). The V gene's germline CDR1 is LGHNA and CDR2 YSLEER. The CDR3 covers 15 residues. V was clipped by 0 bases and J by 7 bases, with 13 bases between them. CDR3 residues: CASSQDWGGEQPQHF. The CDR3 DNA is TGCGCCAGCAGCCAAGATTGGGGGGGCGAGCAGCCCCAGCATTTT.

The chain couples TRBV4-3 to TRBJ2-7; 10 nucleotides align to TRBD1. The trim removed 6 bases at V and 3 bases at J, leaving 5 bases unmatched. The CDR3 consists of 14 residues. Germline V gene data show CDR1 as LGHNA and CDR2 as YSLEER. The DNA for the CDR3 is TGCGCCAGCAGTGCCGGGACAGGGGACTACGAGCAGTACTTC. Its protein is CASSAGTGDYEQYF.

The chain carries TRBV29-1 and TRBJ2-1; the D gene is possibly TRBD1 (5 bases). The CDR3 has 17 amino acids. Trimming removed 1 base at V and 4 bases at J, with 20 bases between. Germline CDR1 and CDR2: SQVTM and ANQGSEA. DNA of the CDR3: TGCAGCGTTGAAGGACTGGGGAAAACAGGACCTTACAATGAGCAGTTCTTC. It yields the protein CSVEGLGKTGPYNEQFF.

The CDR3 is CASSLVRAYEQYF. The DNA of the CDR3 is TGTGCCAGCAGTCTCGTAAGGGCCTACGAGCAGTACTTC. V is TRBV2 and J is TRBJ2-7; D is ambiguous. Germline CDR1 reads SNHLY; CDR2 reads FYNNEI. With 5 bases removed from V and 2 bases from J, the gap between germline ends came to 10 bases. The CDR3 totals 13 residues.

This chain's CDR3 is CASSLGPGRYEQYF. CDR3 bases: TGTGCCAGCAGCTTAGGTCCAGGGCGATACGAGCAGTACTTC. The chain combines TRBV11-2 with TRBJ2-7; D possibly corresponds to TRBD1 (5 bases). CDR1 and CDR2 from the germline V gene are SGHAT and FQNNGV. Trimming removed 1 base at V and 4 bases at J, with 11 bases between. This CDR3 comprises 14 residues.

The CDR3, as DNA: TGTGCCAGCAGCCACCCCTGGACAGGGATGGACGAGCAGTACTTC. It specifies CASSHPWTGMDEQYF. The chain combines TRBV7-9 with TRBJ2-7; 8 bases are a match to TRBD1. Germline assignment: CDR1 SEHNR and CDR2 FQNEAQ (reference sequence). This CDR3 spans 15 amino acids. After removal of 5 bases from V and 5 bases from J, the junction contained 11 bases not matched to a gene.

The V gene is TRBV7-9, the J gene TRBJ1-5; weak D call: TRBD1 (5 bases). The germline V and J ends were trimmed by 5 bases and 6 bases, with 17 bases remaining between them. Germline CDR1 SEHNR, CDR2 FQNEAQ (reference sequence). The CDR3 totals 15 residues. DNA for the CDR3: TGTGCCAGCAGCCCGGGACCGGACTCCGGTCAGCCCCAGCATTTT. It specifies CASSPGPDSGQPQHF.

The J gene is TRBJ2-1, the V gene TRBV7-8; D possibly corresponds to TRBD2 (6 bases). Germline V gives CDR1 SGHVS, CDR2 FQNEAQ. The CDR3 loop spans 14 amino acids. The ends were cut back, 3 bases at V and 8 bases at J, with 14 bases in the middle. Here the CDR3 reads CASSFGTRSHEQFF. DNA for the CDR3: TGTGCCAGCAGCTTCGGGACTCGCTCTCATGAGCAGTTCTTC.

The chain has TRBV11-2 and TRBJ2-2, with D possibly being TRBD1 or TRBD2 (5 bases each). V lost 5 bases, J lost 7 bases, and 20 bases lay in between. Germline CDR1 reads SGHAT; CDR2 reads FQNNGV. This CDR3 comprises 16 residues. The CDR3 DNA reads TGTGCCAGCAGCCCTACCCCCCGGGACCTTGACGGGGAGCTGTTTTTT. Residues: CASSPTPRDLDGELFF. The full variable domain, completed using reference TRBV11-2 and TRBJ2-2, is EAGVAQSPRYKIIEKRQSVAFWCNPISGHATLYWYQQILGQGPKLLIQFQNNGVVDDSQLPKDRFSAERLKGVDSTLKIQPAKLEDSAVYLCASSPTPRDLDGELFFGEGSRLTVL.

This clone was observed a few times. The CDR3 is CASSLTSGSSYEQYF. CDR3 in DNA: TGTGCCAGCAGCCTTACTAGCGGCTCATCCTACGAGCAGTACTTC. V usage is TRBV14 and J usage is TRBJ2-7, with 8 bases matching TRBD2. V lost 4 bases to trimming and J lost 1 base; unmatched junction nucleotides: 6. CDR1 is SGHDN, CDR2 FVKESK, per germline. CDR3 size: 15 residues.

This sequence joins TRBV7-9 and TRBJ2-7; 7 bases are shared with TRBD1. V was pared by 10 bases and J by 2 bases, with 8 bases of the junction left unmatched. In germline, CDR1 is SEHNR, CDR2 FQNEAQ (reference sequence). This CDR3 spans 13 amino acids. The CDR3: CATTPQGAYEQYF. The CDR3 nucleotides read TGTGCCACCACCCCCCAGGGGGCCTACGAGCAGTACTTC. Complete variable domain (other parts from reference TRBV7-9 and TRBJ2-7): DTGVSQNPRHKITKRGQNVTFRCDPISEHNRLYWYRQTLGQGPEFLTYFQNEAQLEKSRLLSDRFSAERPKGSFSTLEIQRTEQGDSAMYLCATTPQGAYEQYFGPGTRLTVT.

The chain joins TRBV28 to TRBJ2-7; TRBD1 matches at 7 bases. Trimming cost V 8 bases and J 2 bases; bases outside gene matches: 6. CDR1 and CDR2 (germline): MDHEN, SYDVKM. This CDR3 region has 13 residues. CDR3 sequence reads: CASWGTETYEQYF. In DNA form, the CDR3 reads TGTGCCAGCTGGGGGACAGAGACCTACGAGCAGTACTTC.

The chain recombines TRBV6-6 with TRBJ2-7, with TRBD1 as a possible D gene (5 bases). This CDR3 has 13 residues. From germline, CDR1 is MNHNY and CDR2 SVGAGI (reference sequence). The V and J ends lost 5 bases and 2 bases respectively, with 10 bases between them. The CDR3 here is CASSLQGAYEQYF. CDR3 coding DNA: TGTGCCAGCAGTCTGCAGGGTGCCTACGAGCAGTACTTC.

This clone has only one observation. The rearrangement uses TRBV27 and TRBJ2-5; no clear D gene. Trimming left V 6 bases short and J 5 bases short, with 13 bases between. Germline V gene lookup returns CDR1 MNHEY and CDR2 SMNVEV (reference sequence). The length of the CDR3 is 13 residues. The CDR3 DNA reads as TGTGCCAGCAGCACACTCCCCCTGGAGACCCAGTACTTC. It specifies CASSTLPLETQYF.

This chain links TRBV5-3 with TRBJ1-4; D is unclear. TRBV5-3 qualifies as an ORF whose function is uncertain. The germline V and J ends were trimmed by 4 bases and 7 bases, with 17 bases remaining between them. The CDR3 runs to 15 residues. The CDR3 reads CARSQPNQRAEKLFF. The CDR3 DNA reads TGTGCCAGAAGCCAGCCCAATCAGAGGGCTGAAAAACTGTTTTTT.

The rearrangement joins TRBV27 to TRBJ1-5; D gene uncertain. The ends were cut back, 5 bases at V and 7 bases at J, with 21 bases in the middle. Germline V gives CDR1 MNHEY, CDR2 SMNVEV (reference sequence). The CDR3 totals 16 residues. CDR3 coding DNA: TGTGCCAGCAGTCCTCTCCCACGGCGTCAGTCGCAGCCCCAGCATTTT. Translating it yields CASSPLPRRQSQPQHF.

V and J are TRBV27 and TRBJ1-1, with TRBD1 matching 7 bases. The germline V gene encodes CDR1 MNHEY and CDR2 SMNVEV (reference sequence). V lost 1 base and J lost 10; bases outside the gene matches: 9. This CDR3 is 14 amino acids long. The CDR3 here is CASSLLGGGGRAFF. DNA for the CDR3: TGTGCCAGCAGTTTATTAGGGGGCGGGGGCCGAGCTTTCTTT.

V and J are TRBV2 and TRBJ2-7; D ambiguous. Germline loops: CDR1 SNHLY, CDR2 FYNNEI. The length of the CDR3 is 14 residues. The germline V and J ends were trimmed by 6 bases and 7 bases, with 19 bases remaining between them. The CDR3 loop is CASRPRIAKEEQYF. The CDR3 nucleotides are TGTGCCAGCAGGCCGCGGATAGCAAAGGAGGAGCAGTACTTC.

The J gene is TRBJ2-1, the V gene TRBV6-6; the D is unclear. Trimming took 9 bases from V and 9 from J, leaving 9 bases between them. Germline V gene data show CDR1 as MNHNY and CDR2 as SVGAGI (reference sequence). The length of the CDR3 is 10 residues. The CDR3 DNA sequence: TGTGCCAGTAATAGCCCTGAGCAGTTCTTC. Translation gives CASNSPEQFF.

The genes are TRBV28 and TRBJ2-1; D may be TRBD2 (5 bases). Germline V gives CDR1 MDHEN, CDR2 SYDVKM. The CDR3 sequence is 15 residues long. V was shortened by 1 base and J by 5 bases, with 12 bases between the two germline ends. The DNA of the CDR3 is TGTGCCAGCAGTTTATATCCAGACGGGAACAATGAGCAGTTCTTC. Translating gives CASSLYPDGNNEQFF.

The CDR3 is CASSFTGIWTEAFF. As DNA, the CDR3 is TGTGCCAGCAGTTTTACAGGGATCTGGACTGAAGCTTTCTTT. This chain connects TRBV27 to TRBJ1-1, with D possibly TRBD1 on 6 matching bases. Germline V lookup: CDR1 MNHEY, CDR2 SMNVEV (reference sequence). Between the trimmed V and J ends, which lost 3 bases and 5 bases, there was a span of 13 bases. This CDR3 comprises 14 residues.